The 5 T cell receptor beta chains below all came from one sample that was sequenced in a study of T cell changes during pregnancy in multiple sclerosis. Here immunoSEQ multiplex PCR was the method, and the copy in TCRdb shows in-frame clones only, minus some. The sample carries 50,000 to 60,000 clones, around nine tenths recorded once. The specimen was peripheral blood, collected after pregnancy. The receptors were sampled from a female donor with multiple sclerosis, enrolled in a pregnancy study.

The chain couples TRBV27 to TRBJ1-6, with TRBD1 identical over 7 bases. V lost 8 bases to trimming and J lost 10 bases; unmatched junction nucleotides: 8. CDR3 length: 13 amino acids. Germline V lookup: CDR1 MNHEY, CDR2 SMNVEV (reference sequence). CDR3 sequence reads: CASSSTGYSPLHF. CDR3 in DNA: TGTGCCAGCTCGTCGACAGGGTACTCACCCCTCCACTTT.

This clone was seen once. The CDR3 is CASSLVAGRETQYF. DNA for the CDR3: TGCGCCAGCAGCTTGGTAGCCGGGAGGGAGACCCAGTACTTC. This sequence joins TRBV5-1 and TRBJ2-5, with 7 nucleotides matching TRBD2. V lost 0 bases, J lost 5 bases, and 4 bases stayed unmatched. Germline CDR1 SGHRS, CDR2 YFSETQ. This CDR3 contains 14 residues.

The rearrangement uses TRBV11-2 and TRBJ1-6; D perhaps matches TRBD1 (6 bases). CDR3 size: 15 residues. V dropped 1 base and J dropped 7 bases, with 11 bases sitting between them. From germline, CDR1 is SGHAT and CDR2 FQNNGV. The CDR3 reads CASSLAGQLNSPLHF. CDR3 sequence (DNA): TGTGCCAGCAGCTTAGCTGGACAGCTAAATTCACCCCTCCACTTT.

The V and J genes are TRBV2 and TRBJ1-2, with D hard to call. Deletions cut 2 bases from V and 12 bases from J, with 10 bases between. The CDR3 contains 11 residues. The germline CDR1 and CDR2 sequences are SNHLY and FYNNEI. CDR3 nucleotide sequence: TGTGCCAGCAGTGAAAACGCGGTTAACACCTTC. Residues: CASSENAVNTF.

The chain is built from TRBV7-3 and TRBJ2-3, with TRBD2 identical over 10 bases. The CDR3 length is 16 residues. CDR1 is SGHTA, CDR2 FQGTGA, per germline. With V trimmed by 5 bases and J by 2 bases, 7 bases remained unmatched. CDR3 DNA: TGTGCCAGCAGCAGAGGACTAGCGGCACCCACAGATACGCAGTATTTT. Translating it yields CASSRGLAAPTDTQYF.